This TCR beta chain was identified during a study of cytomegalovirus exposure and HLA in healthy donors. The trim removed 5 bases at V and 2 bases at J, leaving 12 bases unmatched. The CDR3 consists of 17 residues. Germline-derived CDR1 and CDR2 are SEHNR and FQNEAQ (reference sequence). This clone was picked up one time. Profiling relied on immunoSEQ multiplex PCR, and the TCRdb table lists in-frame clones only, not all of them. The sample includes over 60,000 clones, around 97% seen only once; the top ten take 2.4%. The source is a man younger than 35 in good health and CMV-seronegative. This chain connects TRBV7-9 to TRBJ1-2, with 9 bases identical to TRBD1. Sequencing was carried out using PBMCs. The CDR3, as DNA: TGTGCCAGCAGCCCCACATACCGGACAGGGGTGAACTATGGCTACACCTTC. It translates to CASSPTYRTGVNYGYTF.